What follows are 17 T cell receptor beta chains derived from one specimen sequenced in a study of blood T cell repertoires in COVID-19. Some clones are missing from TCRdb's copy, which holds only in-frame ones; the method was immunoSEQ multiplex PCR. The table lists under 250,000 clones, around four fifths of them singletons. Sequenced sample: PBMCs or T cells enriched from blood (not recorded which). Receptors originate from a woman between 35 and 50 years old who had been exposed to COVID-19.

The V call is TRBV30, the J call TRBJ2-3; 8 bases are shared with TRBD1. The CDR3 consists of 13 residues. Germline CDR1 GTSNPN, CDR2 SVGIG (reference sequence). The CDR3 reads CAGQGDHTDTQYF. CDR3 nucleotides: TGTGCTGGACAGGGCGATCACACAGATACGCAGTATTTT.

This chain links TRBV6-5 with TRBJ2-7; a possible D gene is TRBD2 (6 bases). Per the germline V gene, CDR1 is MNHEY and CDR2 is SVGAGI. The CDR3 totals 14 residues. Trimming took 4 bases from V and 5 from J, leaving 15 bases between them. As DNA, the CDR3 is TGTGCCAGCAGTTGGAGGGGTCAGAGCCACGAGCAGTACTTC. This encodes CASSWRGQSHEQYF.

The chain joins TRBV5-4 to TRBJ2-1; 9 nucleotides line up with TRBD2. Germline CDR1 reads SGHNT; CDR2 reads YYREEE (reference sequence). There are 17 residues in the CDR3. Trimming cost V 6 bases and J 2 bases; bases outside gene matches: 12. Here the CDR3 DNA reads TGTGCCAGCATTGGGAGTAGCGGGGGCGGCACCTACAATGAGCAGTTCTTC. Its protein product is CASIGSSGGGTYNEQFF.

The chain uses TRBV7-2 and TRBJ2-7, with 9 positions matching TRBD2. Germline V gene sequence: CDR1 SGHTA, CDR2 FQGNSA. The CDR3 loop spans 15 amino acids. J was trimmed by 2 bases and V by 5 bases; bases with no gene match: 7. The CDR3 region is CASSTTSGLAYEQYF. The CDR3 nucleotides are TGTGCCAGCAGCACCACTAGCGGGCTAGCCTACGAGCAGTACTTC.

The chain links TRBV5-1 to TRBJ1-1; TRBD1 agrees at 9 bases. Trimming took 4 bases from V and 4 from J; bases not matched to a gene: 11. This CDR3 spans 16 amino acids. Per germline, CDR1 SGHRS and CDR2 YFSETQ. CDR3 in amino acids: CASSQLSRQGGTEAFF. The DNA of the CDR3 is TGCGCCAGCAGCCAATTATCCCGACAGGGGGGCACTGAAGCTTTCTTT. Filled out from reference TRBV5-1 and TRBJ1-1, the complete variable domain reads KAGVTQTPRYLIKTRGQQVTLSCSPISGHRSVSWYQQTPGQGLQFLFEYFSETQRNKGNFPGRFSGRQFSNSRSEMNVSTLELGDSALYLCASSQLSRQGGTEAFFGQGTRLTVV.

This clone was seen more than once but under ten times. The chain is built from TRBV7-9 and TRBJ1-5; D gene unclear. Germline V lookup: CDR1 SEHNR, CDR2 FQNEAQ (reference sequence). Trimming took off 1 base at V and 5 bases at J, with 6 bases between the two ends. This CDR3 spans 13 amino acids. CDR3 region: CASSLDSDQPQHF. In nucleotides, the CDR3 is TGTGCCAGCAGCTTAGACAGTGATCAGCCCCAGCATTTT.

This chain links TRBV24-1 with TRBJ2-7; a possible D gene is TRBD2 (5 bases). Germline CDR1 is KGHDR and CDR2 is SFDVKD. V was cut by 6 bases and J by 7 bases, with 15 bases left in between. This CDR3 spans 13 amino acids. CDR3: CATSLEAATEQYF. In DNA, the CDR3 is TGTGCCACCAGTCTGGAGGCCGCGACAGAGCAGTACTTC.

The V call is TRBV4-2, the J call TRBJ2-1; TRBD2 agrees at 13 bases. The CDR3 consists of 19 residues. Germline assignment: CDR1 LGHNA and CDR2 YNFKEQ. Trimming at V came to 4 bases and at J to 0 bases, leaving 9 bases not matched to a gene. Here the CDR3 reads CASSRGTSGAPSSYNEQFF. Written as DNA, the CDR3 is TGTGCCAGCAGCCGAGGGACTAGCGGGGCCCCAAGCTCCTACAATGAGCAGTTCTTC.

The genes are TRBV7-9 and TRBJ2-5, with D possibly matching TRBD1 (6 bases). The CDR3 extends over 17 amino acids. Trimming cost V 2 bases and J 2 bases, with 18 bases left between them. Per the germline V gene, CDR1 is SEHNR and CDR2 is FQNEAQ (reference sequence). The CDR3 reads CASSLSLLGAGQETQYF. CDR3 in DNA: TGTGCCAGCAGCTTATCCCTCCTGGGGGCAGGTCAAGAGACCCAGTACTTC.

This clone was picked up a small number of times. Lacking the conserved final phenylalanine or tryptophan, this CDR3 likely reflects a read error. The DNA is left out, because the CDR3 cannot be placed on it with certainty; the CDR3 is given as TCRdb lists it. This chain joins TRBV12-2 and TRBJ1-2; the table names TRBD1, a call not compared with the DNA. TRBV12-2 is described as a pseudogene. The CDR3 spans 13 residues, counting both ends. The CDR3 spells CASRPGARGPGCE.

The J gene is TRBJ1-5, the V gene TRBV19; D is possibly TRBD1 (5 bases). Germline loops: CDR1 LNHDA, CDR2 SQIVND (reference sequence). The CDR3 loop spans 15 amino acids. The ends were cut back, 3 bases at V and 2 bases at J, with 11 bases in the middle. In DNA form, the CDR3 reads TGTGCCAGTAGTATTGCCAGGGAAGGCAATCAGCCCCAGCATTTT. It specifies CASSIAREGNQPQHF.

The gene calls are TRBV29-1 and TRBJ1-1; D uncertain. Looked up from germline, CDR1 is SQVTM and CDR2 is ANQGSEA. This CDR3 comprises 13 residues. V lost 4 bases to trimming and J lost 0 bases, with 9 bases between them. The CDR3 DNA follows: TGCAGCGTTGGTTCCAGTATGAACACTGAAGCTTTCTTT. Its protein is CSVGSSMNTEAFF.

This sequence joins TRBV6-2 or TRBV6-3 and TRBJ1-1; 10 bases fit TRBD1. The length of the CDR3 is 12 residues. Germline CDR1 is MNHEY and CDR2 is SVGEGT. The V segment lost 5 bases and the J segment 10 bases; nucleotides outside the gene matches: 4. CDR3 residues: CASSPWTGGAFF. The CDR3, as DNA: TGTGCCAGCAGTCCGTGGACAGGGGGAGCTTTCTTT.

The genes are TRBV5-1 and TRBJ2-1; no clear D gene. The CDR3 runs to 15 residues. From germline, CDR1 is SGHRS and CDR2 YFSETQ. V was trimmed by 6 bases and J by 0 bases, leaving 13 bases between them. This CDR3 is CASNALESSYNEQFF. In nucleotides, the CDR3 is TGCGCCAGCAATGCCCTGGAGAGCTCCTACAATGAGCAGTTCTTC.

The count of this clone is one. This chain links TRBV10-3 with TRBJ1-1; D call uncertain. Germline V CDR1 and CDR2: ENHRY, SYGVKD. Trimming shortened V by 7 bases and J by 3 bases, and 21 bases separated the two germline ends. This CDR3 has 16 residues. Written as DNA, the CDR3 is TGTGCCATCACCTCGGAGGGATCCCCCTGGGACACTGAAGCTTTCTTT. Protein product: CAITSEGSPWDTEAFF.

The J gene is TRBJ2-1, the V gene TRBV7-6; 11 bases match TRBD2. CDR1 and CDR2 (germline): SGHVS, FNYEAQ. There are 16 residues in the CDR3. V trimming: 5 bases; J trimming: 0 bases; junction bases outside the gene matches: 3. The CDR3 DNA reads TGTGCCAGCAGCCTTAGCGGGGGGGGCTCCTACAATGAGCAGTTCTTC. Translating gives CASSLSGGGSYNEQFF.

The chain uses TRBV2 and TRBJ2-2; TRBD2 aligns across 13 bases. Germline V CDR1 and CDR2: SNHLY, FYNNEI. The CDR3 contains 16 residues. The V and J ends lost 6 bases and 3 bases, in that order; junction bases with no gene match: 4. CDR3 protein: CASRGTSGDYTGELFF. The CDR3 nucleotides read TGTGCCAGCAGGGGGACTAGCGGGGACTACACCGGGGAGCTGTTTTTT.